One and the same sample provided the 17 T cell receptor beta chains below, sequenced in a study of T cell responses to AZD1222 COVID-19 vaccine. Produced via immunoSEQ multiplex PCR; TCRdb's table is partial and in-frame only. The sample includes some 96,000 clones, roughly 90% of them seen just once. Sample: peripheral blood, taken on day 0 of AZD1222 vaccination. Receptors originate from an adult in good health.

The genes are TRBV7-9 and TRBJ1-1; D might be TRBD1 (5 bases). This CDR3 region has 15 residues. CDR1 and CDR2 (germline): SEHNR, FQNEAQ (reference sequence). V lost 1 base and J 5 bases, leaving 14 bases between the germline ends. The CDR3: CASSLVGPGRTEAFF. The CDR3 DNA is TGTGCCAGCAGCTTAGTAGGGCCAGGGCGGACTGAAGCTTTCTTT.

Only one count was recorded for this clone. CDR3 nucleotides: TGCGCCAGCAGCACCAGTGGGGACCGAGGTAATTCACCCCTCCACTTT. Translated, it gives CASSTSGDRGNSPLHF. The chain has TRBV5-1 and TRBJ1-6, with a possible D match to TRBD1 (5 bases). Germline values: CDR1 SGHRS, CDR2 YFSETQ. This CDR3 is built from 16 residues. The V end lost 4 bases, the J end lost 6 bases, and 17 bases lay between the germline ends. The full variable domain, completed using reference TRBV5-1 and TRBJ1-6, is KAGVTQTPRYLIKTRGQQVTLSCSPISGHRSVSWYQQTPGQGLQFLFEYFSETQRNKGNFPGRFSGRQFSNSRSEMNVSTLELGDSALYLCASSTSGDRGNSPLHFGNGTRLTVT.

The chain carries TRBV7-9 and TRBJ2-1, with a weak D call TRBD1 (5 bases). Trimming stripped 2 bases from V and 4 bases from J, with 12 bases between. Germline V CDR1 and CDR2: SEHNR, FQNEAQ (reference sequence). This CDR3 is 15 amino acids long. The CDR3: CASSLSGPVYNEQFF. For the CDR3, the DNA is TGTGCCAGCAGCTTATCAGGGCCAGTTTACAATGAGCAGTTCTTC.

CDR3 protein: CAWQLAGYLEQFF. CDR3 nucleotides: TGTGCCTGGCAACTAGCGGGATACCTTGAGCAGTTCTTC. The rearrangement links TRBV30 to TRBJ2-1, with 10 positions matching TRBD2. The trim removed 5 bases at V and 9 bases at J, leaving 7 bases unmatched. Looked up from germline, CDR1 is GTSNPN and CDR2 is SVGIG (reference sequence). There are 13 residues in the CDR3.

The sample holds one count of this clone. Distinct nucleotide sequences in the sample also encode this CDR3. The rearrangement uses TRBV18 and TRBJ2-5; D ambiguous. Deletions cut 3 bases from V and 3 bases from J, with 5 bases between. Germline values: CDR1 KGHSH, CDR2 LQKENI. There are 12 residues in the CDR3. The CDR3 here is CASSPPEETQYF. DNA for the CDR3: TGTGCCAGCTCACCTCCAGAAGAGACCCAGTACTTC.

This chain links TRBV7-8 with TRBJ2-1; 9 positions match TRBD2. The CDR3 extends over 18 amino acids. CDR1 and CDR2 (germline): SGHVS, FQNEAQ. J was trimmed by 5 bases and V by 7 bases; bases with no gene match: 18. The CDR3 DNA reads TGTGCCAGCATCCACTCCCCTTTTAGCGGGAGAGGCGACAATGAGCAGTTCTTC. Encoded protein: CASIHSPFSGRGDNEQFF.

The V call is TRBV6-6, the J call TRBJ2-7; 8 bases agree with TRBD1. The CDR3 has 14 residues. The V gene's germline CDR1 is MNHNY and CDR2 SVGAGI (reference sequence). Trimming removed 4 bases from V and 0 bases from J; junction bases left unmatched: 2. In DNA form, the CDR3 reads TGTGCCAGCAGTTTCACAGGGGGCTCCTACGAGCAGTACTTC. Residues: CASSFTGGSYEQYF.

The chain links TRBV4-2 to TRBJ2-5; 9 positions match TRBD2. This CDR3 is 15 amino acids long. The junction had 1 base not matched to a gene; V was cut back by 1 base and J by 1 base. Germline V lookup: CDR1 LGHNA, CDR2 YNFKEQ. The CDR3 spells CASSQGRGGQETQYF. CDR3 bases: TGTGCCAGCAGCCAAGGGCGGGGGGGCCAAGAGACCCAGTACTTC.

This clone was detected only once. This chain connects TRBV3-1 (or the pseudogene TRBV3-2) to TRBJ1-4; 9 bases fit TRBD1. CDR1 and CDR2 from the germline V gene are LGHDT and YNNKEL (reference sequence). The CDR3 consists of 15 residues. Trimming removed 0 bases from V and 10 bases from J; junction bases left unmatched: 6. Here the CDR3 reads CASSQEGTGTIKLFF. The CDR3 nucleotides read TGTGCCAGCAGCCAAGAGGGGACAGGGACAATAAAACTGTTTTTT.

The chain is built from TRBV30 and TRBJ2-3; possibly TRBD2 for D (6 bases). Trimming left V 2 bases short and J 1 base short, with 16 bases between. Germline loops: CDR1 GTSNPN, CDR2 SVGIG (reference sequence). The CDR3 contains 16 residues. CDR3 sequence: CAWSIHSGARTDTQYF. The CDR3, as DNA: TGTGCCTGGAGTATTCACTCGGGAGCACGCACAGATACGCAGTATTTT.

This clone was observed a single time. The chain recombines TRBV7-2 with TRBJ2-7; the D is unclear. The CDR3 consists of 14 residues. The germline gives CDR1 SGHTA, CDR2 FQGNSA. The V end lost 4 bases, the J end lost 1 base, and 11 bases lay between the germline ends. CDR3 nucleotide sequence: TGTGCCAGCAGCTCCCAGTCGGGTTCCTACGAGCAGTACTTC. This gives the protein CASSSQSGSYEQYF.

The V and J genes are TRBV6-5 and TRBJ1-6; perhaps TRBD1 as D (5 bases). The CDR3 extends over 16 amino acids. Per germline, CDR1 MNHEY and CDR2 SVGAGI. Trimming shortened V by 0 bases and J by 6 bases, and 12 bases separated the two germline ends. CDR3 coding DNA: TGTGCCAGCAGTTACTCGACGGTACAGGTTAATTCACCCCTCCACTTT. Amino acid sequence: CASSYSTVQVNSPLHF.

The rearrangement uses TRBV7-3 and TRBJ1-1; D possibly corresponds to TRBD1 (5 bases). Germline lookup yields CDR1 SGHTA and CDR2 FQGTGA. The CDR3 extends over 14 amino acids. Trimming left V 5 bases short and J 0 bases short, with 10 bases between. CDR3 sequence reads: CASSPGGLNTEAFF. The CDR3 DNA is TGTGCCAGCAGCCCCGGGGGACTGAACACTGAAGCTTTCTTT.

The chain uses TRBV3-1 (or the pseudogene TRBV3-2) and TRBJ1-1; D gene unclear. V was shortened by 7 bases and J by 2 bases, with 11 bases between the two germline ends. Germline loops: CDR1 LGHDT, CDR2 YNNKEL (reference sequence). This CDR3 comprises 13 residues. The CDR3 sequence: CASTLVGNTEAFF. DNA for the CDR3: TGTGCCAGCACCCTCGTTGGAAACACTGAAGCTTTCTTT.

The CDR3 nucleotides are TGTGCCAGCAGTTACCGTAAAGCTGGAAACACCATATATTTT. As protein: CASSYRKAGNTIYF. V gene TRBV6-5 combines with J gene TRBJ1-3, with D unresolved. Trimming removed 2 bases at V and 2 bases at J, with 7 bases between. The CDR3 extends over 14 amino acids. In germline, CDR1 is MNHEY, CDR2 SVGAGI.

This clone was observed a few times. The J gene is TRBJ1-6, the V gene TRBV19; D remains ambiguous. Between the trimmed V and J ends, which lost 7 bases and 13 bases, there was a span of 20 bases. The CDR3 totals 14 residues. CDR1 is LNHDA, CDR2 SQIVND, per germline (reference sequence). The CDR3 is CASIEVSGIHPLHF. The CDR3 DNA reads as TGTGCCAGTATCGAGGTGTCGGGAATTCACCCCCTCCACTTT.

The chain links TRBV5-1 to TRBJ2-5, with D possibly TRBD1 on 6 matching bases. The CDR3 runs to 13 residues. Germline V gene sequence: CDR1 SGHRS, CDR2 YFSETQ. Trimming stripped 4 bases from V and 2 bases from J, with 9 bases between. Written as DNA, the CDR3 is TGCGCCAGCAGCACCGGACAGCAAGAGACCCAGTACTTC. Protein product: CASSTGQQETQYF.